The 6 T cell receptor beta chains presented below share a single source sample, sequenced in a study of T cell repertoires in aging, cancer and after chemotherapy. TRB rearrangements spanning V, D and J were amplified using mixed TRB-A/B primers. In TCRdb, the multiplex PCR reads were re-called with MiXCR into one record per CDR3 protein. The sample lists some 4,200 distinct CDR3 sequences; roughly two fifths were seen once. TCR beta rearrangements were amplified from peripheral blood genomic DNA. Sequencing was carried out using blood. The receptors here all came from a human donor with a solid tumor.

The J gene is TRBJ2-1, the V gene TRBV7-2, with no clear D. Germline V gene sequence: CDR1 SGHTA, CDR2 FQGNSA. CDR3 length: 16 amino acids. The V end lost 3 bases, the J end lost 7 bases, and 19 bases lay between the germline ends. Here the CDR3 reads CASSFWSGPESNEQFF. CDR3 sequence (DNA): TGTGCCAGCAGCTTTTGGTCCGGCCCCGAATCGAATGAGCAGTTCTTC.

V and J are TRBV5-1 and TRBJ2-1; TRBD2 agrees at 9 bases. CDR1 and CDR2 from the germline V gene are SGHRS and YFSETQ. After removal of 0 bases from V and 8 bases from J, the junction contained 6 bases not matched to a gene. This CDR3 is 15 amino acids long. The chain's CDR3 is CASSLGREGLDEQFF. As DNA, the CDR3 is TGCGCCAGCAGCTTGGGGCGGGAGGGCCTTGATGAGCAGTTCTTC.

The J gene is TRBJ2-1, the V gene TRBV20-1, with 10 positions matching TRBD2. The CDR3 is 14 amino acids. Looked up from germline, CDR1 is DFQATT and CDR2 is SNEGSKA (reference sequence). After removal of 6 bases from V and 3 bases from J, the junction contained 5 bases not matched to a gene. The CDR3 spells CSAEGLADYNEQFF. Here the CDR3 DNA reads TGCAGTGCCGAAGGACTAGCGGACTACAATGAGCAGTTCTTC.

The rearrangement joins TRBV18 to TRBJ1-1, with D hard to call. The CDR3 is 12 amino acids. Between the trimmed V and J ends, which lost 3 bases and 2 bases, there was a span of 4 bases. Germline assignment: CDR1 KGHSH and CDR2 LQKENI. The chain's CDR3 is CASSPLNTEAFF. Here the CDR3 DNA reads TGTGCCAGCTCACCTCTTAACACTGAAGCTTTCTTT.

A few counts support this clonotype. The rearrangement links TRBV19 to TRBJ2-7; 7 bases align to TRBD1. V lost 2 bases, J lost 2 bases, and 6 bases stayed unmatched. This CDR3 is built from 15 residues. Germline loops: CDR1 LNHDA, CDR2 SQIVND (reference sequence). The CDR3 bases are TGTGCCAGTAGTATAATGGCGGACAGGACCTACGAGCAGTACTTC. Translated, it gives CASSIMADRTYEQYF.

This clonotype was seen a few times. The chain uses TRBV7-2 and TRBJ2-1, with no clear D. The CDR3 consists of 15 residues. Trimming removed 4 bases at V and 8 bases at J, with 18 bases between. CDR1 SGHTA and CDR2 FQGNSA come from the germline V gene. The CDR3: CASSSPQTRQDEQFF. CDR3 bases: TGTGCCAGCAGCTCGCCGCAGACCCGCCAGGATGAGCAGTTCTTC.